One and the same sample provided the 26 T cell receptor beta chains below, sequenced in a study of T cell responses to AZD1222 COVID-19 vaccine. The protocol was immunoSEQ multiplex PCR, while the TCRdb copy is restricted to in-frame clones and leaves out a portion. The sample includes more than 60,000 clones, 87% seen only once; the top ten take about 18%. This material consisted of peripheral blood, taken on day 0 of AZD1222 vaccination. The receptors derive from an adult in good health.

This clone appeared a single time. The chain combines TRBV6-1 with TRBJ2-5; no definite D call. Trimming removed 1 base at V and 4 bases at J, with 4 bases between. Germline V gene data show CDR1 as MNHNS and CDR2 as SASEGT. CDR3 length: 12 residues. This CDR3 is CASSEDGETQYF. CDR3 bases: TGTGCCAGCAGTGAAGACGGAGAGACCCAGTACTTC.

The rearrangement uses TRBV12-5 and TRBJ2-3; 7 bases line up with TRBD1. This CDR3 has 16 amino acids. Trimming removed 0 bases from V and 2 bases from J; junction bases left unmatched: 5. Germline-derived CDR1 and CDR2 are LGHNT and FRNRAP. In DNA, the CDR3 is TGTGCTAGTGGTTTGGTACTGGGACAGATCACAGATACGCAGTATTTT. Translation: CASGLVLGQITDTQYF.

In nucleotides, the CDR3 is TGTGCCAGCTCACCATCGGGACAGCCTGAGCAGTTCTTC. Amino acids: CASSPSGQPEQFF. This sequence joins TRBV18 and TRBJ2-1; 7 bases align to TRBD1. V was pared by 2 bases and J by 9 bases, with 4 bases of the junction left unmatched. Germline CDR1 is KGHSH and CDR2 is LQKENI. This CDR3 has 13 amino acids.

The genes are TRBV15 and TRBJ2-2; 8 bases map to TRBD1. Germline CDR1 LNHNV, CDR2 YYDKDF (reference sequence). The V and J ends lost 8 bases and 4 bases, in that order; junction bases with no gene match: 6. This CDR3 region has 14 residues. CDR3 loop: CATGQGGGTGELFF. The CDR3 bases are TGTGCCACCGGACAGGGAGGAGGCACCGGGGAGCTGTTTTTT. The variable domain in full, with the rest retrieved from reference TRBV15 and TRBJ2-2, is DAMVIQNPRYQVTQFGKPVTLSCSQTLNHNVMYWYQQKSSQAPKLLFHYYDKDFNNEADTPDNFQSRRPNTSFCFLDIRSPGLGDTAMYLCATGQGGGTGELFFGEGSRLTVL.

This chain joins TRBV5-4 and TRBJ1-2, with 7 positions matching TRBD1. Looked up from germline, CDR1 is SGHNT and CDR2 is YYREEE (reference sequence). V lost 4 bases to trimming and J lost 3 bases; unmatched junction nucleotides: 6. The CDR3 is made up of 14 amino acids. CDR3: CASSVGQLDYGYTF. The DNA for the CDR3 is TGTGCCAGCAGCGTGGGACAGCTTGACTATGGCTACACCTTC.

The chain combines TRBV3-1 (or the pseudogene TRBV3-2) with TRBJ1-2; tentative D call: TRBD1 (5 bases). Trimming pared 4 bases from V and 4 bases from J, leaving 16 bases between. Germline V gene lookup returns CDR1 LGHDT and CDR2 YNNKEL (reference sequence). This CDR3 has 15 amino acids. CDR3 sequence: CASSPGQGRVYGYTF. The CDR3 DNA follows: TGTGCCAGCAGCCCAGGCCAGGGCAGGGTCTATGGCTACACCTTC.

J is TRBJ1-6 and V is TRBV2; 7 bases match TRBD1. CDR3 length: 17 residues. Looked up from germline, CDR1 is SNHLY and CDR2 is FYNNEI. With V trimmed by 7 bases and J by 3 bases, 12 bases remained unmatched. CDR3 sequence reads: CASILVRQGDYNSPLHF. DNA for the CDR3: TGTGCCAGCATCCTGGTGCGACAGGGAGACTATAATTCACCCCTCCACTTT.

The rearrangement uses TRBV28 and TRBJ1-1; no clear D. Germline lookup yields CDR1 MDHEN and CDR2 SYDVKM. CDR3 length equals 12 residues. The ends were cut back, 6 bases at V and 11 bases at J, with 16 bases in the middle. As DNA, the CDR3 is TGTGCCAGCAGCCCTAGGGTCCCTCTGGCTTTCTTT. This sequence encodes CASSPRVPLAFF.

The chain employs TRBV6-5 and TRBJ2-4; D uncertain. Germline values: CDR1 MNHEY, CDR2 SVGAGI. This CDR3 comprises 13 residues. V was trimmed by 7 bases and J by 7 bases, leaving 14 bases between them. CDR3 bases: TGTGCCAGCACTTCAAAAGGGTCGAACATTCAGTACTTC. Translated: CASTSKGSNIQYF.

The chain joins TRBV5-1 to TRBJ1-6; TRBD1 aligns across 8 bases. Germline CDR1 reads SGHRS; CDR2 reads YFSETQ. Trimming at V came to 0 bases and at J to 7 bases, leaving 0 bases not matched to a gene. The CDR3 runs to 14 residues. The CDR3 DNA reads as TGCGCCAGCAGCTTGGGACAGGGGAATTCACCCCTCCACTTT. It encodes CASSLGQGNSPLHF.

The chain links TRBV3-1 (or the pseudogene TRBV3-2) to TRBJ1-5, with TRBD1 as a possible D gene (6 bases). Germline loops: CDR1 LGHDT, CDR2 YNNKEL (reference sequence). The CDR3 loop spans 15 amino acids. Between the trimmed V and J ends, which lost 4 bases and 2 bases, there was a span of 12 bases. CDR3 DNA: TGTGCCAGCAGCCCAACAGGGAGCGGCAATCAGCCCCAGCATTTT. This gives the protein CASSPTGSGNQPQHF.

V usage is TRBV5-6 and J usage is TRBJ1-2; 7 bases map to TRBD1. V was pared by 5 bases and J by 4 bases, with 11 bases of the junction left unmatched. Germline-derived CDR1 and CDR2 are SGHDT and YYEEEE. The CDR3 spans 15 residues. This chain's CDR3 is CASRGVRDRSYGYTF. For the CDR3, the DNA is TGTGCCAGCAGGGGTGTCCGGGACAGAAGCTATGGCTACACCTTC. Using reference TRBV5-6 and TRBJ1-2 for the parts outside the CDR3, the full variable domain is DAGVTQSPTHLIKTRGQQVTLRCSPKSGHDTVSWYQQALGQGPQFIFQYYEEEERQRGNFPDRFSGHQFPNYSSELNVNALLLGDSALYLCASRGVRDRSYGYTFGSGTRLTVV.

The CDR3 is CASSDIPRNQPQHF. The CDR3 bases are TGTGCCAGCAGTGATATCCCTCGGAATCAGCCCCAGCATTTT. The gene calls are TRBV2 and TRBJ1-5, with D uncertain. Trimming pared 3 bases from V and 4 bases from J, leaving 10 bases between. Germline lookup yields CDR1 SNHLY and CDR2 FYNNEI. This CDR3 comprises 14 residues.

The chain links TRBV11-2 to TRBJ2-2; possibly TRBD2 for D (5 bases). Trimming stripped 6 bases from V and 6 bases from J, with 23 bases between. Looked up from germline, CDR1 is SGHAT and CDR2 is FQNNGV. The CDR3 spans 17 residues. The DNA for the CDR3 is TGTGCCAGCAGACTAATCAGCGCCGGGTTGAGGGCCGGGGAGCTGTTTTTT. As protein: CASRLISAGLRAGELFF.

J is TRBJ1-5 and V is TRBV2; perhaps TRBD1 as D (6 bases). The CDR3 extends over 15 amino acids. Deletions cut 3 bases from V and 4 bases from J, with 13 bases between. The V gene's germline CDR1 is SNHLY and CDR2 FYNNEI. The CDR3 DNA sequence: TGTGCCAGCAGTGAGGTTGAGGGGGGGAATCAGCCCCAGCATTTT. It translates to CASSEVEGGNQPQHF.

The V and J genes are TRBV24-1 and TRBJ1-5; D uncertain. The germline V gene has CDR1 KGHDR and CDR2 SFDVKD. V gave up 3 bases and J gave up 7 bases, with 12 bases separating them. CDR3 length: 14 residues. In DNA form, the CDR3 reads TGTGCCACCAGTGATCTGGGTTTTGGACAGCCCCAGCATTTT. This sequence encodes CATSDLGFGQPQHF.

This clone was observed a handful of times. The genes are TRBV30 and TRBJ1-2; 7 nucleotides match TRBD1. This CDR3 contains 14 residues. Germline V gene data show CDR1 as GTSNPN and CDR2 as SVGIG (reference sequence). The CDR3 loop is CARRQSDRLYGYTF. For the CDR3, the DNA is TGTGCACGGAGGCAGTCGGACAGGTTGTATGGCTACACCTTC. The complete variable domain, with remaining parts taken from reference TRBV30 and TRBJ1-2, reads SQTIHQWPATLVQPVGSPLSLECTVEGTSNPNLYWYRQAAGRGLQLLFYSVGIGQISSEVPQNLSASRPQDRQFILSSKKLLLSDSGFYLCARRQSDRLYGYTFGSGTRLTVV.

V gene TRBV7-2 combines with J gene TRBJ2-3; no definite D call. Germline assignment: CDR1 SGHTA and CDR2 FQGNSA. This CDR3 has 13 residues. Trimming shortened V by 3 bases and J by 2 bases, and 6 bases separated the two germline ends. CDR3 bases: TGTGCCAGCAGCTTTACCCCCACAGATACGCAGTATTTT. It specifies CASSFTPTDTQYF.

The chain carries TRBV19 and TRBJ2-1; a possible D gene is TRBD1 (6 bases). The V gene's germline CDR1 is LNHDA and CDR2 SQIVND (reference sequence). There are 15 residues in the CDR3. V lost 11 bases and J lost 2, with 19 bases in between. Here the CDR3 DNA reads TGTGCCGCGGCGGCTATGGACAGACCCTACAATGAGCAGTTCTTC. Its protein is CAAAAMDRPYNEQFF.

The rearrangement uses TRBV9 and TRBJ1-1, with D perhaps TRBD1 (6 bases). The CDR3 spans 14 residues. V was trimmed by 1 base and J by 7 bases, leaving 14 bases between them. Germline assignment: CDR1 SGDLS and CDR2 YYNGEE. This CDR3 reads CASSVLSGAGEAFF. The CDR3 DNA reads TGTGCCAGCAGCGTATTATCGGGGGCCGGTGAAGCTTTCTTT.

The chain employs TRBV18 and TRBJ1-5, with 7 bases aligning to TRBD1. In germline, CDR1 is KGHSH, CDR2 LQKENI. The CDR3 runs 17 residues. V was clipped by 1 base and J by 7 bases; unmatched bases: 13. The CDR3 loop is CASSPLPPDRVGQPQHF. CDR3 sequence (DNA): TGTGCCAGCTCACCACTACCCCCCGACAGGGTAGGGCAGCCCCAGCATTTT.

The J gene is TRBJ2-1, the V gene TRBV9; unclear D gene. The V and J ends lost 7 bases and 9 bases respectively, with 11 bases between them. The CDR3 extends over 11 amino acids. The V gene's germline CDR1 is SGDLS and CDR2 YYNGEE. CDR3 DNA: TGTGCCAGCGCGAGAACTATTGAGCAGTTCTTC. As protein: CASARTIEQFF.

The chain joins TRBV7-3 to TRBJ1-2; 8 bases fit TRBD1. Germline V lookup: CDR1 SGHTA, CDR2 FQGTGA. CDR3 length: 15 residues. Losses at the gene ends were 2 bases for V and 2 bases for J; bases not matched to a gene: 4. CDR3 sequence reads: CASSLESGGNYGYTF. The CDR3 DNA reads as TGTGCCAGCAGCTTAGAGTCAGGGGGCAACTATGGCTACACCTTC. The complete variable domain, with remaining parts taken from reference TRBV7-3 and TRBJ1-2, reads GAGVSQTPSNKVTEKGKYVELRCDPISGHTALYWYRQSLGQGPEFLIYFQGTGAADDSGLPNDRFFAVRPEGSVSTLKIQRTERGDSAVYLCASSLESGGNYGYTFGSGTRLTVV.

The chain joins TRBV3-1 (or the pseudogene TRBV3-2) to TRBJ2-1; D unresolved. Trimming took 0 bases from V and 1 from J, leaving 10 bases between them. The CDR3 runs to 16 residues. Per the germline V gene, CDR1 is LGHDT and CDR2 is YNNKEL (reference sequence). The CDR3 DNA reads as TGTGCCAGCAGCCAAGAAAGGGCTAGGTCCTACAATGAGCAGTTCTTC. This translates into CASSQERARSYNEQFF.

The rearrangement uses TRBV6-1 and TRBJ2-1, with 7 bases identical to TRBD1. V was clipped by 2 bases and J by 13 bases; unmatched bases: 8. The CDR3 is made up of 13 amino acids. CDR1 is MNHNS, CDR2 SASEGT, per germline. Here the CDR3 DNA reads TGTGCCAGCAGTGAAAGGCGGACAGGTCGTCAGTTCTTC. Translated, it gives CASSERRTGRQFF.

The CDR3 bases are TGTGCCAGCAGCGGTCCGGGGGGTGTCGCCGGGGAGCTGTTTTTT. This encodes CASSGPGGVAGELFF. The J gene is TRBJ2-2, the V gene TRBV11-3; 7 nucleotides match TRBD2. The ends lost 5 bases at V and 6 bases at J; junction bases unmatched: 9. The CDR3 is 15 residues long. Germline-derived CDR1 and CDR2 are SGHNT and YENEEA.